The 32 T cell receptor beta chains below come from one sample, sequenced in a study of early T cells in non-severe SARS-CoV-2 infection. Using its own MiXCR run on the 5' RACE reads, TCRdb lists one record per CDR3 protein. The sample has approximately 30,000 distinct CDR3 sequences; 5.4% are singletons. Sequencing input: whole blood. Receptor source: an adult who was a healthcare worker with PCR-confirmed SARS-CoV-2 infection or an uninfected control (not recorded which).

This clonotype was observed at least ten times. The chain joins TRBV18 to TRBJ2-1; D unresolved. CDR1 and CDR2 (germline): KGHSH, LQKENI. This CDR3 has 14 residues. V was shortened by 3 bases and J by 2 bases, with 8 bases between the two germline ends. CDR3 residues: CASSPGTAYNEQFF. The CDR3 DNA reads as TGTGCCAGCTCACCCGGCACGGCCTACAATGAGCAGTTCTTC.

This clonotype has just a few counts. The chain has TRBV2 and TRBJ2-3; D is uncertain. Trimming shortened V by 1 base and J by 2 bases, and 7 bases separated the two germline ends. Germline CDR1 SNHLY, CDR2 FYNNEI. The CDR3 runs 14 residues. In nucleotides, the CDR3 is TGTGCCAGCAGTGAAGTGCTAGACACAGATACGCAGTATTTT. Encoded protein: CASSEVLDTDTQYF.

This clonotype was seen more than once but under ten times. CDR3 nucleotides: TGTGCCAGTAGTATAGGGGGGCTTAGCGGCAATCAGCCCCAGCATTTT. As protein: CASSIGGLSGNQPQHF. V and J are TRBV19 and TRBJ1-5; tentatively, D is TRBD1 (6 bases). Trimming took 1 base from V and 2 from J, leaving 12 bases between them. The CDR3 consists of 16 residues. Germline values: CDR1 LNHDA, CDR2 SQIVND (reference sequence). Supplemented by reference TRBV19 and TRBJ1-5, the full variable domain reads DGGITQSPKYLFRKEGQNVTLSCEQNLNHDAMYWYRQDPGQGLRLIYYSQIVNDFQKGDIAEGYSVSREKKESFPLTVTSAQKNPTAFYLCASSIGGLSGNQPQHFGDGTRLSIL.

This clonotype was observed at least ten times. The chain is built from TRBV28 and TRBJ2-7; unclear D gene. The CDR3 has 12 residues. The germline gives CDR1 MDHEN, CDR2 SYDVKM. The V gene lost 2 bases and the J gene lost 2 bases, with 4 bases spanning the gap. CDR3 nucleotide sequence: TGTGCCAGCAGTTTACAACCCTACGAGCAGTACTTC. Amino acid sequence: CASSLQPYEQYF.

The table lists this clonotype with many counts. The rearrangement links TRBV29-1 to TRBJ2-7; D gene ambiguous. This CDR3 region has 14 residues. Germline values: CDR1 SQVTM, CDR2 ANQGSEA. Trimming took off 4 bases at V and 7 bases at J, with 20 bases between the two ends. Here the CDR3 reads CSVVVSLGLGEQYF. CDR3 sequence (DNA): TGCAGCGTTGTCGTATCCCTAGGGCTTGGGGAGCAGTACTTC.

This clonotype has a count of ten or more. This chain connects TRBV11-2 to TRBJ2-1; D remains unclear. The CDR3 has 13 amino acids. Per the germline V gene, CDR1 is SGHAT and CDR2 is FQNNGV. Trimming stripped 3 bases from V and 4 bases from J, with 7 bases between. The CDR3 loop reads CASSLRLYNEQFF. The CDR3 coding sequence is TGTGCCAGCAGCTTGAGATTGTACAATGAGCAGTTCTTC.

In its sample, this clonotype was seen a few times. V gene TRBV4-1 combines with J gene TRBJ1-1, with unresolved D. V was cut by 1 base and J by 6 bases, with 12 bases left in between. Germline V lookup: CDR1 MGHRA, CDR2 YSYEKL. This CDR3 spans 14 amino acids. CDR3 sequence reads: CASSQGIGPPEAFF. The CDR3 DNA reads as TGCGCCAGCAGCCAAGGAATCGGCCCCCCTGAAGCTTTCTTT.

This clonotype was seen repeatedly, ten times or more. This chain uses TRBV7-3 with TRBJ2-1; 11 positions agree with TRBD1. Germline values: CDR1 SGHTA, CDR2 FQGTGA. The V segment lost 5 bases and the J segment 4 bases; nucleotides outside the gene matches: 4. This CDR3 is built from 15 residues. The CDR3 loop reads CASSPGTGGYNEQFF. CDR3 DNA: TGTGCCAGCAGCCCCGGGACAGGGGGATACAATGAGCAGTTCTTC.

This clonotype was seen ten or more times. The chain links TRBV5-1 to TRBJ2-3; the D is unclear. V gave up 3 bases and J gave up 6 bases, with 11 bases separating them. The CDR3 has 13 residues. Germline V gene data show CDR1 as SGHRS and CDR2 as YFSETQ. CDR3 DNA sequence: TGCGCCAGCAGCTACGGCCAGGACGATACGCAGTATTTT. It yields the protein CASSYGQDDTQYF.

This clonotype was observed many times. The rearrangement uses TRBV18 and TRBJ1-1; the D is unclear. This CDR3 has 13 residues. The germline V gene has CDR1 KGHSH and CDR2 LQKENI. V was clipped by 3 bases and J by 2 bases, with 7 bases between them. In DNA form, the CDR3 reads TGTGCCAGCTCACCCGGTAGCAACACTGAAGCTTTCTTT. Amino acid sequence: CASSPGSNTEAFF.

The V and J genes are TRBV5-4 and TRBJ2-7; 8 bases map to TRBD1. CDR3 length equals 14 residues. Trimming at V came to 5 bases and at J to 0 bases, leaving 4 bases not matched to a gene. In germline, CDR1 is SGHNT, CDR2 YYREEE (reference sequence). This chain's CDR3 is CASRRTGSSYEQYF. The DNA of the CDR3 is TGTGCCAGCAGGAGGACAGGGAGCTCCTACGAGCAGTACTTC.

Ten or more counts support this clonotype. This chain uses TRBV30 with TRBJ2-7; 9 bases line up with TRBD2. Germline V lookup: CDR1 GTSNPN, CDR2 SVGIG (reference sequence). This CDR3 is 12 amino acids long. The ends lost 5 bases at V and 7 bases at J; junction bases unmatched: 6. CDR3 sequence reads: CAWAGGPREQYF. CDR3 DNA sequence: TGTGCCTGGGCGGGAGGGCCAAGAGAGCAGTACTTC.

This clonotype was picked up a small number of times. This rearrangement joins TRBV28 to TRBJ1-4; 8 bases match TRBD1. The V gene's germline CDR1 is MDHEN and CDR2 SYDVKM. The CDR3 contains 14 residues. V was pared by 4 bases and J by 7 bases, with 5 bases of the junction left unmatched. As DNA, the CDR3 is TGTGCCAGCAGTTCCGGGACAGGACTTGAAAAACTGTTTTTT. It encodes CASSSGTGLEKLFF.

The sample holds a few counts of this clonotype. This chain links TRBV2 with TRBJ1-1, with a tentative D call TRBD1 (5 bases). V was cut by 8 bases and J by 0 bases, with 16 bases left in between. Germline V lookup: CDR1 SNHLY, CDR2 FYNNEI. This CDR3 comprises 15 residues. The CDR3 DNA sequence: TGTGCCAGCGGAATGGGGGTGGAACTGAACACTGAAGCTTTCTTT. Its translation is CASGMGVELNTEAFF.

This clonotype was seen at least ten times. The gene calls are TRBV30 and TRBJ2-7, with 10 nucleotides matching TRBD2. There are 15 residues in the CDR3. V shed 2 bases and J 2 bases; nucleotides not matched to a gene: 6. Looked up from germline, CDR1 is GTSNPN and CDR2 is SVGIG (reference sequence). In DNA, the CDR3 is TGTGCCTGGAGTTCACTAGCGGGGCCTACCTACGAGCAGTACTTC. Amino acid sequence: CAWSSLAGPTYEQYF.

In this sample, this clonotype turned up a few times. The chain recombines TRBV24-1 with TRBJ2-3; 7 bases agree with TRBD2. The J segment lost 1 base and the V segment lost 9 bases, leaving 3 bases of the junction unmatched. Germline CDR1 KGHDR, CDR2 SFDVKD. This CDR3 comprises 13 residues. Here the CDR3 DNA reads TGTGCCACCCTGGGGGGGGGCACAGATACGCAGTATTTT. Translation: CATLGGGTDTQYF.

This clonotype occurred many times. DNA for the CDR3: TGTGCCAGCAGTGAAGGGGGGGTTGAGCAGTTCTTC. This codes for CASSEGGVEQFF. V usage is TRBV2 and J usage is TRBJ2-1; possible D gene TRBD2, 6 bases. Germline-derived CDR1 and CDR2 are SNHLY and FYNNEI. The CDR3 runs 12 residues. V lost 1 base and J lost 9, with 7 bases in between.

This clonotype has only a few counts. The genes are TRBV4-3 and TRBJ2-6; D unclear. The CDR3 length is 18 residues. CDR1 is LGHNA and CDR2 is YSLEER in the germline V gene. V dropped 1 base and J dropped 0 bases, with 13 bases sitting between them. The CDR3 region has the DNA TGCGCCAGCAGCCAAGGCCACCTTTCTCTCTCTGGGGCCAACGTCCTGACTTTC. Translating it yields CASSQGHLSLSGANVLTF.

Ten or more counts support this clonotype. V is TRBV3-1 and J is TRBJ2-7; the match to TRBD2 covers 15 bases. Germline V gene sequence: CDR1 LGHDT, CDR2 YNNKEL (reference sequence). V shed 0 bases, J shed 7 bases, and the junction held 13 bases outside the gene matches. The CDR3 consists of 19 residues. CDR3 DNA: TGTGCCAGCAGCCAAGATTGGGGACTAGCGGGAGGACGGTTAGGTGAGCAGTACTTC. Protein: CASSQDWGLAGGRLGEQYF.

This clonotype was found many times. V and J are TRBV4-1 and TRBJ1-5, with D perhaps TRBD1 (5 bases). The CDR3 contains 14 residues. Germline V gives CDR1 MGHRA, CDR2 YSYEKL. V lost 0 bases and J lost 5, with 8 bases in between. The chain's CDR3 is CASSQERGYQPQHF. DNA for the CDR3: TGCGCCAGCAGCCAAGAGAGGGGATATCAGCCCCAGCATTTT.

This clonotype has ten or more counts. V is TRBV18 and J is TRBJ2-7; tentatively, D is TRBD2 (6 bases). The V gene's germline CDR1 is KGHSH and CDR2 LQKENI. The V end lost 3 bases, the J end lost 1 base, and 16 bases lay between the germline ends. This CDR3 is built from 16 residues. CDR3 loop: CASSPRLAKGSYEQYF. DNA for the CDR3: TGTGCCAGCTCACCGCGGCTAGCGAAGGGTTCCTACGAGCAGTACTTC.

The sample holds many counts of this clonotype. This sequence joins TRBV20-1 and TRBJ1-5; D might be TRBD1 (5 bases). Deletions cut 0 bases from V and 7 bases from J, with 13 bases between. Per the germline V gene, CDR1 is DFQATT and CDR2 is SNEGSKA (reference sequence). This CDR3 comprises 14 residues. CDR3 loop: CSARDRAGKQPQHF. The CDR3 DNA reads TGCAGTGCTAGAGATAGGGCAGGGAAACAGCCCCAGCATTTT.

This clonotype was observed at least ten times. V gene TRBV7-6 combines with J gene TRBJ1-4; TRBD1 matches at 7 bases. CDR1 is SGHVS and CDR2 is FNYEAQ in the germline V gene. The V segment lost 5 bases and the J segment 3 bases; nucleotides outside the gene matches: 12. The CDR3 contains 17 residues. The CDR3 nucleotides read TGTGCCAGCAGCCGGGGGCCGGGACAGACCGCTAATGAAAAACTGTTTTTT. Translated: CASSRGPGQTANEKLFF.

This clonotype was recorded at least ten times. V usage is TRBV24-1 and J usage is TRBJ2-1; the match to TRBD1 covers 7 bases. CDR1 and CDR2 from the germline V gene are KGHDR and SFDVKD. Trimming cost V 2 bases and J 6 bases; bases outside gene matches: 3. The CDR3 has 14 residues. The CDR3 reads CATSDSTGINEQFF. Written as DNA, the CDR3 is TGTGCCACCAGTGATTCGACAGGGATCAATGAGCAGTTCTTC.

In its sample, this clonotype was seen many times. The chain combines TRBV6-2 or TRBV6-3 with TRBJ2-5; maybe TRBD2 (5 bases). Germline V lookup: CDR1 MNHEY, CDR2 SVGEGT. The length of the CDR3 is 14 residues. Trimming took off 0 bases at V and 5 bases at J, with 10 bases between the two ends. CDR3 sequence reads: CASSYSRVVETQYF. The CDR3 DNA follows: TGTGCCAGCAGTTACTCGAGGGTAGTCGAGACCCAGTACTTC.

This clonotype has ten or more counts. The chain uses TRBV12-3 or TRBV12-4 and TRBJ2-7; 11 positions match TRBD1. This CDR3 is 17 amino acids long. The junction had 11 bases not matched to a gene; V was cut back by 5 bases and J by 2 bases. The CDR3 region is CASSPRGQGVHPYEQYF. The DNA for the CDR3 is TGTGCCAGCAGTCCCAGGGGACAGGGGGTCCACCCCTACGAGCAGTACTTC.

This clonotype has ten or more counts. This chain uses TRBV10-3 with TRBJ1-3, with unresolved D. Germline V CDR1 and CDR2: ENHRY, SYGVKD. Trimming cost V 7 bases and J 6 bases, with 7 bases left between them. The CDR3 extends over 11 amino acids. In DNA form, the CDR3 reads TGTGCCATCACCGCCCTAAACACCATATATTTT. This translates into CAITALNTIYF.

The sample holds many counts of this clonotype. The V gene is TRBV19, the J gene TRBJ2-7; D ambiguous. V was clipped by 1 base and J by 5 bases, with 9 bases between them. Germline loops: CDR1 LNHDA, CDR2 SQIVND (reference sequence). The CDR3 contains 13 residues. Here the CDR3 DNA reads TGTGCCAGTAGTATAGGACGGGCCGACGAGCAGTACTTC. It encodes CASSIGRADEQYF.

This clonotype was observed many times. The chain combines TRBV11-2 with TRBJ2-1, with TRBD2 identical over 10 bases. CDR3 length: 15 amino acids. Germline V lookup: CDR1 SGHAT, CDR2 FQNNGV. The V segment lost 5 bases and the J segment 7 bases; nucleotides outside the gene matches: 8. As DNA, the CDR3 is TGTGCCAGCAGCAACCTAGCGGGAGTTCTGAATGAGCAGTTCTTC. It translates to CASSNLAGVLNEQFF.

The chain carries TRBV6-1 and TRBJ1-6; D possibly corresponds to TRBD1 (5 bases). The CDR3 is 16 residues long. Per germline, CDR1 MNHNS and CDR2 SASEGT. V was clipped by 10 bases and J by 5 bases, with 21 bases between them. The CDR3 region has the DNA TGTGCCATCCCCCGGGGCCCCGGCGGGGATAATTCACCCCTCCACTTT. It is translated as CAIPRGPGGDNSPLHF.

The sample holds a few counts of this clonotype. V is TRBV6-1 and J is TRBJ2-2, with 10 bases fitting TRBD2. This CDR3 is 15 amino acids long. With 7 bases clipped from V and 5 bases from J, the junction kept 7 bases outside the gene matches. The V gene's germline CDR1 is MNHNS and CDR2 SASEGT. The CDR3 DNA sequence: TGTGCCAGCATCGGGAGCGGGAGGGCAACCGGGGAGCTGTTTTTT. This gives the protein CASIGSGRATGELFF.

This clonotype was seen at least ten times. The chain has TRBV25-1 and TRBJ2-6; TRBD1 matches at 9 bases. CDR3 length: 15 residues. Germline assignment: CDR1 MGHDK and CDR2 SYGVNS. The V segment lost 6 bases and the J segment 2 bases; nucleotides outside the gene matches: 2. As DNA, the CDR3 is TGTGCCAGCAGGGACAGGGGAGCTGGGGCCAACGTCCTGACTTTC. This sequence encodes CASRDRGAGANVLTF.